The T cell receptor beta chain described here comes from a study of Graves' ophthalmopathy and Graves' hyperthyroidism. If no ophthalmopathy appeared within 18 months of follow-up, hyperthyroidism was termed stable. The V segment lost 10 bases and the J segment 4 bases; nucleotides outside the gene matches: 13. This CDR3 has 16 residues. The germline V gene has CDR1 MNHEY and CDR2 SMNVEV (reference sequence). This clonotype was counted ten times or more. Amplification of the TCR beta CDR3 regions used RNA transcripts (as template). First-round RT-PCR with HTBI primers preceded a second-round multiplex PCR. Using its own MiXCR run on the multiplex PCR reads, TCRdb lists one record per CDR3 protein. The sample shows hundreds of thousands of distinct CDR3 sequences, roughly 21% of them seen only once.

Sequencing was done on a sample of peripheral blood. The rearrangement links TRBV27 to TRBJ2-2; 9 bases map to TRBD2. The clonotype was recovered from a woman between 18 and 30 years old with stable Graves' hyperthyroidism. The CDR3 DNA follows: TGTGCCACCAGGCATTCGACTAGCGGAACCACCGGGGAGCTGTTTTTT. Translating it yields CATRHSTSGTTGELFF.